Listed below are T cell receptor beta chains from one sample, sequenced in a study of blood T cell repertoires in COVID-19. Repertoires were generated with immunoSEQ multiplex PCR, while TCRdb's copy carries only in-frame clones and drops some. This repertoire shows more than 100,000 clones, roughly 87% found once; its top ten account for more than 5.5%. Sequences were obtained from peripheral blood. Receptors were obtained from a human donor in a cohort sampled during active COVID-19. CDR3s include the opening cysteine and the closing phenylalanine or tryptophan. A D gene is named only where the DNA matches it firmly. Clone size is stated in some rows and not others, as once, few, many or a class when expanded.

j_call: TRBJ1-2; v_call: TRBV27; d_call: -; clone_size: -; cdr3_aa: CASSLTPIYGYTF; cdr3_nt: TGTGCCAGCAGTTTAACCCCTATCTATGGCTACACCTTC
j_call: TRBJ2-5; v_call: TRBV6-2/TRBV6-3; d_call: TRBD2; clone_size: -; cdr3_aa: CASSYSRSGGETQYF; cdr3_nt: TGTGCCAGCAGTTACTCCCGATCCGGGGGGGAGACCCAGTACTTC
j_call: TRBJ1-3; v_call: TRBV6-5; d_call: -; clone_size: -; cdr3_aa: CASHGQLVSGNTIYF; cdr3_nt: TGTGCCAGCCACGGACAGTTGGTCTCTGGAAACACCATATATTTT
j_call: TRBJ2-1; v_call: TRBV7-8; d_call: TRBD2; clone_size: -; cdr3_aa: CASSLFPSGSSYNEQFF; cdr3_nt: TGTGCCAGCAGCTTATTTCCTAGCGGGAGCTCCTACAATGAGCAGTTCTTC
j_call: TRBJ2-5; v_call: TRBV7-2; d_call: -; clone_size: -; cdr3_aa: CASSLTYQETQYF; cdr3_nt: TGTGCCAGCAGCTTGACTTACCAAGAGACCCAGTACTTC
j_call: TRBJ2-1; v_call: TRBV13; d_call: -; clone_size: -; cdr3_aa: CASSLGRNYNEQFF; cdr3_nt: TGTGCCAGCAGCTTGGGGCGGAACTACAATGAGCAGTTCTTC
j_call: TRBJ2-7; v_call: TRBV7-2; d_call: TRBD2; clone_size: -; cdr3_aa: CASSSARTSPEQYF; cdr3_nt: TGTGCCAGCAGCTCAGCGCGGACTAGCCCCGAGCAGTACTTC
j_call: TRBJ2-7; v_call: TRBV2; d_call: -; clone_size: few; cdr3_aa: CASLEAESSYEQYF; cdr3_nt: TGTGCCAGTCTCGAGGCTGAGTCCAGCTACGAGCAGTACTTC
j_call: TRBJ1-5; v_call: TRBV28; d_call: -; clone_size: -; cdr3_aa: CASSSPRAISNQPQHF; cdr3_nt: TGTGCCAGCTCCTCCCCGAGGGCAATCAGCAATCAGCCCCAGCATTTT
j_call: TRBJ2-1; v_call: TRBV19; d_call: -; clone_size: -; cdr3_aa: CASSVSRNSNGGTFEQFF; cdr3_nt: TGTGCCAGTAGTGTTTCCAGAAACAGTAACGGTGGCACCTTTGAGCAGTTCTTC
j_call: TRBJ2-2; v_call: TRBV5-6; d_call: -; clone_size: -; cdr3_aa: CASSLGTHTGELFF; cdr3_nt: TGTGCCAGCAGCTTAGGGACACACACCGGGGAGCTGTTTTTT
j_call: TRBJ2-7; v_call: TRBV25-1; d_call: TRBD1; clone_size: once; cdr3_aa: CASGQAVYEQYF; cdr3_nt: TGTGCCAGTGGACAGGCGGTCTACGAGCAGTACTTC
j_call: TRBJ1-1; v_call: TRBV6-5; d_call: -; clone_size: once; cdr3_aa: CASTKGEWTEAFF; cdr3_nt: TGTGCCAGCACCAAGGGGGAATGGACTGAAGCTTTCTTT
j_call: TRBJ2-7; v_call: TRBV5-4; d_call: TRBD2; clone_size: few; cdr3_aa: CASSPGTSGYSYEQYF; cdr3_nt: TGTGCCAGCAGCCCTGGGACTAGCGGTTACTCCTACGAGCAGTACTTC
j_call: TRBJ1-5; v_call: TRBV7-2; d_call: -; clone_size: -; cdr3_aa: CASTQERFQPQHF; cdr3_nt: TGTGCCAGCACCCAAGAGCGTTTCCAGCCCCAGCATTTT
j_call: TRBJ2-2; v_call: TRBV24-1; d_call: TRBD1; clone_size: -; cdr3_aa: CATSDSGAGQGLPGELFF; cdr3_nt: TGTGCCACCAGTGATTCCGGCGCGGGACAGGGTCTACCCGGGGAGCTGTTTTTT
j_call: TRBJ1-1; v_call: TRBV7-8; d_call: -; clone_size: -; cdr3_aa: CASSFLTGTLNTEAFF; cdr3_nt: TGTGCCAGCAGCTTCCTGACCGGGACTCTGAACACTGAAGCTTTCTTT
j_call: TRBJ2-7; v_call: TRBV11-2; d_call: -; clone_size: -; cdr3_aa: CASSLDPGTRFYEQYF; cdr3_nt: TGTGCCAGCAGCTTAGACCCCGGGACACGATTTTACGAGCAGTACTTC
j_call: TRBJ2-7; v_call: TRBV6-6; d_call: -; clone_size: -; cdr3_aa: CASSLKYEQYF; cdr3_nt: TGTGCCAGCAGCCTAAAGTACGAGCAGTACTTC
j_call: TRBJ1-1; v_call: TRBV2; d_call: -; clone_size: -; cdr3_aa: CASSEQAGTEAFF; cdr3_nt: TGTGCCAGCAGTGAACAGGCTGGCACTGAAGCTTTCTTT
j_call: TRBJ1-1; v_call: TRBV5-1; d_call: TRBD1; clone_size: once; cdr3_aa: CASSLGTGGDFTEAFF; cdr3_nt: TGCGCCAGCAGCCTGGGGACAGGGGGCGATTTTACTGAAGCTTTCTTT
j_call: TRBJ2-7; v_call: TRBV27; d_call: -; clone_size: -; cdr3_aa: CASSKQRSYEQYF; cdr3_nt: TGTGCCAGCAGTAAACAAAGATCCTACGAGCAGTACTTC
j_call: TRBJ2-2; v_call: TRBV5-8; d_call: TRBD1; clone_size: -; cdr3_aa: CASSLDRGPGTGELFF; cdr3_nt: TGTGCCAGCAGCTTGGACAGGGGGCCGGGCACCGGGGAGCTGTTTTTT
j_call: TRBJ2-3; v_call: TRBV11-2; d_call: TRBD2; clone_size: -; cdr3_aa: CASSYSSGGTDTQYF; cdr3_nt: TGTGCCAGCAGCTATTCTAGCGGCGGTACAGATACGCAGTATTTT
j_call: TRBJ2-1; v_call: TRBV6-5; d_call: TRBD1; clone_size: -; cdr3_aa: CASSYSRTGVNEQFF; cdr3_nt: TGTGCCAGCAGTTACTCAAGGACAGGGGTCAATGAGCAGTTCTTC
j_call: TRBJ2-7; v_call: TRBV11-1; d_call: TRBD1; clone_size: -; cdr3_aa: CASSSPDRGLNEQYF; cdr3_nt: TGTGCCAGCAGCTCCCCGGACAGGGGGCTGAACGAGCAGTACTTC
j_call: TRBJ1-1; v_call: TRBV9; d_call: -; clone_size: -; cdr3_aa: CASSVDPRGEAFF; cdr3_nt: TGTGCCAGCAGCGTAGACCCACGGGGGGAAGCTTTCTTT
j_call: TRBJ2-3; v_call: TRBV27; d_call: -; clone_size: -; cdr3_aa: CASSLLAGVSDTQYF; cdr3_nt: TGTGCCAGCAGTTTACTTGCAGGGGTGTCAGATACGCAGTATTTT
j_call: TRBJ2-3; v_call: TRBV6-2/TRBV6-3; d_call: -; clone_size: -; cdr3_aa: CASSQGEGSTDTQYF; cdr3_nt: TGTGCCAGCAGCCAGGGGGAGGGTTCCACAGATACGCAGTATTTT
j_call: TRBJ1-6; v_call: TRBV2; d_call: -; clone_size: -; cdr3_aa: CASTRGGALHF; cdr3_nt: TGTGCCAGCACAAGAGGTGGCGCCCTCCACTTT
j_call: TRBJ1-2; v_call: TRBV27; d_call: -; clone_size: -; cdr3_aa: CASSLGRYNYGYTF; cdr3_nt: TGTGCCAGCAGTTTAGGCAGATATAACTATGGCTACACCTTC
j_call: TRBJ1-2; v_call: TRBV28; d_call: -; clone_size: -; cdr3_aa: CASSPNRGLLYGYTF; cdr3_nt: TGTGCCAGCAGCCCCAATCGGGGGTTACTCTATGGCTACACCTTC
j_call: TRBJ2-7; v_call: TRBV12-3/TRBV12-4; d_call: -; clone_size: -; cdr3_aa: CASSSGGDYEQYF; cdr3_nt: TGTGCCAGCAGTTCCGGCGGCGACTACGAGCAGTACTTC
j_call: TRBJ1-2; v_call: TRBV11-2; d_call: -; clone_size: -; cdr3_aa: CASSLRAPIGQRSYGYTF; cdr3_nt: TGTGCCAGCAGCTTAAGGGCCCCTATCGGACAGCGAAGCTATGGCTACACCTTC
j_call: TRBJ2-7; v_call: TRBV13; d_call: TRBD2; clone_size: -; cdr3_aa: CASSLGREGYHEQYF; cdr3_nt: TGTGCCAGCAGCTTAGGTCGGGAGGGTTACCACGAGCAGTACTTC
j_call: TRBJ1-1; v_call: TRBV6-5; d_call: -; clone_size: -; cdr3_aa: CASSYDRNTEAFF; cdr3_nt: TGTGCCAGCAGTTACGACAGGAACACTGAAGCTTTCTTT
j_call: TRBJ2-2; v_call: TRBV15; d_call: -; clone_size: -; cdr3_aa: CATSRDINGGAGELFF; cdr3_nt: TGTGCCACCAGCAGAGATATAAATGGGGGCGCCGGGGAGCTGTTTTTT
j_call: TRBJ1-6; v_call: TRBV5-1; d_call: -; clone_size: -; cdr3_aa: CASSHRDTNSPLHF; cdr3_nt: TGCGCCAGCAGCCACCGGGACACTAATTCACCCCTCCACTTT
j_call: TRBJ1-1; v_call: TRBV13; d_call: TRBD1; clone_size: -; cdr3_aa: CASSPPGQGPDTEAFF; cdr3_nt: TGTGCCAGCAGCCCACCGGGACAGGGCCCGGACACTGAAGCTTTCTTT
j_call: TRBJ2-3; v_call: TRBV7-3; d_call: TRBD2; clone_size: -; cdr3_aa: CASSLTSGGSTDTQYF; cdr3_nt: TGTGCCAGCAGCTTAACTAGCGGGGGGAGCACAGATACGCAGTATTTT
j_call: TRBJ2-7; v_call: TRBV9; d_call: -; clone_size: medium-sized; cdr3_aa: CASSGGDPGLTHYEQYF; cdr3_nt: TGTGCCAGCAGCGGAGGGGACCCGGGACTGACGCACTACGAGCAGTACTTC
j_call: TRBJ2-7; v_call: TRBV27; d_call: TRBD2; clone_size: once; cdr3_aa: CASSLTSGSYEQYF; cdr3_nt: TGTGCCAGCAGTTTAACTAGCGGTTCCTACGAGCAGTACTTC
j_call: TRBJ2-7; v_call: TRBV5-6; d_call: TRBD2; clone_size: -; cdr3_aa: CASSLERRGGSYEQYF; cdr3_nt: TGTGCCAGCAGCTTGGAGAGGCGGGGGGGCTCCTACGAGCAGTACTTC
j_call: TRBJ2-6; v_call: TRBV5-1; d_call: TRBD1; clone_size: -; cdr3_aa: CASSPQGQGSAGANVLTF; cdr3_nt: TGCGCCAGCAGCCCCCAGGGACAGGGTTCGGCTGGGGCCAACGTCCTGACTTTC
j_call: TRBJ2-2; v_call: TRBV10-3; d_call: -; clone_size: -; cdr3_aa: CAISVGQPNTGELFF; cdr3_nt: TGTGCCATCAGTGTTGGACAGCCTAACACCGGGGAGCTGTTTTTT
j_call: TRBJ2-1; v_call: TRBV6-5; d_call: TRBD1; clone_size: -; cdr3_aa: CASSQQGDEQFF; cdr3_nt: TGTGCCAGCAGTCAGCAGGGGGATGAGCAGTTCTTC
j_call: TRBJ2-7; v_call: TRBV7-2; d_call: TRBD2; clone_size: medium-sized; cdr3_aa: CASLLAGTYEQYF; cdr3_nt: TGTGCCAGCTTACTAGCGGGGACCTACGAGCAGTACTTC
j_call: TRBJ1-5; v_call: TRBV10-1; d_call: -; clone_size: few; cdr3_aa: CASSDHYTGPQHF; cdr3_nt: TGCGCCAGCAGTGACCATTACACGGGGCCCCAGCATTTT